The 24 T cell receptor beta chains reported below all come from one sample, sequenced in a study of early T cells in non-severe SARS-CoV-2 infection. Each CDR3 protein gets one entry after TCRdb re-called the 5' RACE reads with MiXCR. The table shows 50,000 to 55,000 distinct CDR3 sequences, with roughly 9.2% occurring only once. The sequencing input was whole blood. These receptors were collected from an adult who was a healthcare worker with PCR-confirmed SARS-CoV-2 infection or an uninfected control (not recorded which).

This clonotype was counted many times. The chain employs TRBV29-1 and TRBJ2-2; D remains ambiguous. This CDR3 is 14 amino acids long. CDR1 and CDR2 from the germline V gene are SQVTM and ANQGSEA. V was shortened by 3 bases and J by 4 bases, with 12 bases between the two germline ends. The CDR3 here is CSVEKGSGTGELFF. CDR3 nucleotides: TGCAGCGTTGAGAAGGGATCGGGCACCGGGGAGCTGTTTTTT.

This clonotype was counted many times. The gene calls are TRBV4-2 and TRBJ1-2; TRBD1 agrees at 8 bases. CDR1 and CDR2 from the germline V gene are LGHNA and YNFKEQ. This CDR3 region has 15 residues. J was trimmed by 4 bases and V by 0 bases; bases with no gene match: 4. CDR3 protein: CASSQDAGGIYGYTF. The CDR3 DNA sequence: TGTGCCAGCAGCCAAGATGCAGGGGGCATCTATGGCTACACCTTC.

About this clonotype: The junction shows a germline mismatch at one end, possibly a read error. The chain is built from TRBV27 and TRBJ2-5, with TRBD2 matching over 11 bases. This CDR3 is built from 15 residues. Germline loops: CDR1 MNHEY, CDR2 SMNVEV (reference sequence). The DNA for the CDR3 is TGTGTCAGCAGTTCAAGACTAGCGGGGCAAGAGACCCAGTACTTC. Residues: CVSSSRLAGQETQYF.

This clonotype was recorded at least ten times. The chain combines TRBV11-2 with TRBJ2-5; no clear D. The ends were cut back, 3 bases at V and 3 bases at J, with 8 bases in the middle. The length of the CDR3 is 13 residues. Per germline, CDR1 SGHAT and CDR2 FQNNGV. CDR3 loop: CASSFLEKETQYF. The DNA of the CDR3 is TGTGCCAGCAGCTTCCTTGAAAAAGAGACCCAGTACTTC.

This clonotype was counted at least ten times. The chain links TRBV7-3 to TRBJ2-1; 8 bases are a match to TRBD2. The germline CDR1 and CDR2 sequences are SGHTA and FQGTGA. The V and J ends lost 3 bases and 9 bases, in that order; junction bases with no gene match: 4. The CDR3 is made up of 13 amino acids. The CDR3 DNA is TGTGCCAGCAGCTTTGGCGGGGGGCGTGAGCAGTTCTTC. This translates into CASSFGGGREQFF.

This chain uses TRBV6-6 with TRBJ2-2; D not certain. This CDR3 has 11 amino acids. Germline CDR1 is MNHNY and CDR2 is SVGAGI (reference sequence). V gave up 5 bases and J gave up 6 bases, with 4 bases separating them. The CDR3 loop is CASSAAGELFF. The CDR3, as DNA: TGTGCCAGCAGTGCGGCCGGGGAGCTGTTTTTT.

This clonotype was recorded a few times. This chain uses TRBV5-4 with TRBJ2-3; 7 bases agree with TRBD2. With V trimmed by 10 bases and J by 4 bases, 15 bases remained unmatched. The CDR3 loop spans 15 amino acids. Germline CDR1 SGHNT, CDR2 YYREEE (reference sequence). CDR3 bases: TGTGCCGGGGCGGGGGACTTGCGAAGGGCAGATACGCAGTATTTT. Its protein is CAGAGDLRRADTQYF.

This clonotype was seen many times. The CDR3 bases are TGCAGCGCCCCAGGACTAGCGGGAGTCGGTGAGCAGTTCTTC. Translating gives CSAPGLAGVGEQFF. The V gene is TRBV29-1, the J gene TRBJ2-1, with 13 bases lining up with TRBD2. The CDR3 consists of 14 residues. Per germline, CDR1 SQVTM and CDR2 ANQGSEA. The junction had 9 bases not matched to a gene; V was cut back by 7 bases and J by 9 bases.

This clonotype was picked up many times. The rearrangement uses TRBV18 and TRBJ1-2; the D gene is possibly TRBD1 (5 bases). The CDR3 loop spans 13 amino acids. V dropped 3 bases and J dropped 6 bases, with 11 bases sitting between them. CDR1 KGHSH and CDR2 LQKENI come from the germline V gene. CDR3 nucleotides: TGTGCCAGCTCACCGGTTGCGGGGGATGGCTACACCTTC. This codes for CASSPVAGDGYTF.

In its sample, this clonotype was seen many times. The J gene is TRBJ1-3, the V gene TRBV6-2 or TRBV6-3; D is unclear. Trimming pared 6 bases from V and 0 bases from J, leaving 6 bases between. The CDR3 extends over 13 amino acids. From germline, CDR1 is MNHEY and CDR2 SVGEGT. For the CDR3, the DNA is TGTGCCAGCAGGGAGAGCTCTGGAAACACCATATATTTT. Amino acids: CASRESSGNTIYF.

The CDR3 DNA reads as TGTGCCAGCAGCCAAGCGGGAGTGGGAGAGCAGTACTTC. This encodes CASSQAGVGEQYF. The genes are TRBV4-2 and TRBJ2-7, with a weak D call TRBD2 (6 bases). The germline V and J ends were trimmed by 1 base and 7 bases, with 11 bases remaining between them. Germline V gene sequence: CDR1 LGHNA, CDR2 YNFKEQ. The CDR3 consists of 13 residues.

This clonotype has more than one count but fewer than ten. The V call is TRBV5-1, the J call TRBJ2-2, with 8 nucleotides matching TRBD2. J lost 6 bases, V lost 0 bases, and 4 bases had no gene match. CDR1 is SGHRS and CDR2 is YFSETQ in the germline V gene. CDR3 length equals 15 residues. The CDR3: CASSLEQGLAGELFF. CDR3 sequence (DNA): TGCGCCAGCAGCTTGGAACAGGGACTAGCCGGGGAGCTGTTTTTT.

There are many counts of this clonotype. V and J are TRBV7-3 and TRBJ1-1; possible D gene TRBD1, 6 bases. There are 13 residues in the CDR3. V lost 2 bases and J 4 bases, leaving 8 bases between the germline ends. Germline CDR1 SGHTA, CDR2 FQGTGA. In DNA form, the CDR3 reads TGTGCCAGCAGCTTAGGGACATCCACTGAAGCTTTCTTT. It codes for CASSLGTSTEAFF.

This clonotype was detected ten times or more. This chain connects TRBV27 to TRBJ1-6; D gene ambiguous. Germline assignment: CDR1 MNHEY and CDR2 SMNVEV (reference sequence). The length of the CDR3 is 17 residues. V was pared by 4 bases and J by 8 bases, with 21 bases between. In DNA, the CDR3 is TGTGCCAGCAGTTCACTCCCCTCTACCCAGAGGTATTCACCCCTCCACTTT. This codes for CASSSLPSTQRYSPLHF.

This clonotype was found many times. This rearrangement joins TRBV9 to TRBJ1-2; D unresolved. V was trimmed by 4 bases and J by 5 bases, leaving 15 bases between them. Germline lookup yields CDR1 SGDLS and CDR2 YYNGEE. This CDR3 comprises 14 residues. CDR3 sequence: CASSREIVGYGYTF. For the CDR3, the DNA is TGTGCCAGCAGCCGGGAAATTGTGGGATATGGCTACACCTTC.

This chain's CDR3 is CASSVGQGTDTQYF. For the CDR3, the DNA is TGCGCCAGCAGCGTGGGACAGGGAACAGATACGCAGTATTTT. The chain combines TRBV5-1 with TRBJ2-3; 9 bases match TRBD1. CDR1 is SGHRS, CDR2 YFSETQ, per germline. The CDR3 has 14 residues. J lost 3 bases, V lost 4 bases, and 3 bases had no gene match.

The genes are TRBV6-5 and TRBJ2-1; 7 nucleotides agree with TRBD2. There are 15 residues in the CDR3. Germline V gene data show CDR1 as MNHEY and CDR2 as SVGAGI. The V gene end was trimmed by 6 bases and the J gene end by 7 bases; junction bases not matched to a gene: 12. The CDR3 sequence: CASSRRGGGRNEQFF. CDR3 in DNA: TGTGCCAGCAGCCGCCGTGGGGGAGGGAGGAATGAGCAGTTCTTC.

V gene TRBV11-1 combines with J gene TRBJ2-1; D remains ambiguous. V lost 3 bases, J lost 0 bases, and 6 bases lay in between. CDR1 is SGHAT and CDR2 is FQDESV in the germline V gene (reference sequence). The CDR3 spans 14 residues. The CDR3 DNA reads TGTGCCAGCAGCTTCCACATCTCCTACAATGAGCAGTTCTTC. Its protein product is CASSFHISYNEQFF.

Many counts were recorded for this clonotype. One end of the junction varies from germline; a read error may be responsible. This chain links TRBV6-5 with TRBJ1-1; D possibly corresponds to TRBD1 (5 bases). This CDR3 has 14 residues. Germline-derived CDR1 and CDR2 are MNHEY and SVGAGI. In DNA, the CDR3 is TGTGCCAGCAGTTCCCCGGGGGGGTACACTGAAGTTTTCTTT. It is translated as CASSSPGGYTEVFF.

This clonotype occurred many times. The CDR3 nucleotides read TGTGCCAGCTTCGACAGGGATGGGGCCAACGTCCTGACTTTC. This gives the protein CASFDRDGANVLTF. The gene calls are TRBV11-2 and TRBJ2-6; 7 bases agree with TRBD1. Germline V lookup: CDR1 SGHAT, CDR2 FQNNGV. V shed 8 bases, J shed 3 bases, and the junction held 4 bases outside the gene matches. The CDR3 runs 14 residues.

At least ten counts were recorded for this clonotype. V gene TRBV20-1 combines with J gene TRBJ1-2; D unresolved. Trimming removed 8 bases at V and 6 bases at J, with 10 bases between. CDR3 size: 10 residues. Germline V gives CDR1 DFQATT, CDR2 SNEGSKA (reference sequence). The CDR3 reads CSPSVDGYTF. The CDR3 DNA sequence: TGCAGTCCGAGCGTGGATGGCTACACCTTC.

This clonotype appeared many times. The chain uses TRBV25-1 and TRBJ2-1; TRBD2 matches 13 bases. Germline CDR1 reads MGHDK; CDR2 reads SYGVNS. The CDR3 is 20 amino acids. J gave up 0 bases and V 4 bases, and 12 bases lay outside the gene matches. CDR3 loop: CASSGIGLAGASSSYNEQFF. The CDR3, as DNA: TGTGCCAGCAGTGGCATAGGACTAGCGGGAGCCTCAAGCTCCTACAATGAGCAGTTCTTC.

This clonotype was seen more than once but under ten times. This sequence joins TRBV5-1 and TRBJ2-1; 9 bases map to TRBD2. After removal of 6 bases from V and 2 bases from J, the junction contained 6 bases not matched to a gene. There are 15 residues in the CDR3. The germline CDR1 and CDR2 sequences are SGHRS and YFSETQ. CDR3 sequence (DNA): TGCGCCAGCAACCCCGGACTAGCGACCTACAATGAGCAGTTCTTC. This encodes CASNPGLATYNEQFF.

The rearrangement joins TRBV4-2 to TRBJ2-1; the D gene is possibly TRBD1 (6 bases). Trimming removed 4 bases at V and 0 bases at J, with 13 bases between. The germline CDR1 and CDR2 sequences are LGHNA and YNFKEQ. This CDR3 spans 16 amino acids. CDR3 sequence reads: CASSRPDRTSYNEQFF. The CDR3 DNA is TGTGCCAGCAGCCGCCCGGACAGAACCTCCTACAATGAGCAGTTCTTC.